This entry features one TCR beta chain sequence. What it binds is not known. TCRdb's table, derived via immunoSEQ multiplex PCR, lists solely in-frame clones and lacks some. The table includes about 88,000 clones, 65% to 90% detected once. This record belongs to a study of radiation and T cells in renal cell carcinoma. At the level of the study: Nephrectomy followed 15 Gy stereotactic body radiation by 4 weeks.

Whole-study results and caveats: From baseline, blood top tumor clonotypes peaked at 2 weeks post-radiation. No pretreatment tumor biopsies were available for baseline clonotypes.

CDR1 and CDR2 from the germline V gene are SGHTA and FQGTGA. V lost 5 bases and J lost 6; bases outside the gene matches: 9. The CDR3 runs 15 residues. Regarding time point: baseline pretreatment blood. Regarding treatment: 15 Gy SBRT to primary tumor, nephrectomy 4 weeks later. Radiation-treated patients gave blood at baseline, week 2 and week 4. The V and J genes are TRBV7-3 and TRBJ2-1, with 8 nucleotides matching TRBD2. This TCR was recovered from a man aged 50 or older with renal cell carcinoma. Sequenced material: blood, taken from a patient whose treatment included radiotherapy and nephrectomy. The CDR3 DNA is TGTGCCAGCAGCCTAGGTCTAGCGGGCATCAATGAGCAGTTCTTC. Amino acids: CASSLGLAGINEQFF.